This is a list of T cell receptor beta chains from one sample in a study of spatial heterogeneity in lung cancer. TCRdb re-called the 5' RACE reads through MiXCR, storing one row per CDR3 protein. The sample has roughly 40,000 distinct CDR3 sequences; almost 7% are singletons. Sequences were derived from PBMCs, sampled at surgery. The receptors here all came from a female donor with early-stage non-small cell lung cancer. Both conserved end residues are part of each CDR3. Fields, in order: CDR3 length, V gene, CDR3 protein.

cdr3_length: 14
v_call: TRBV7-6
cdr3_aa: CASSPGGRLYPQYF

cdr3_length: 15
v_call: TRBV28
cdr3_aa: CASSFVFATNEKLFF

cdr3_length: 17
v_call: TRBV4-1
cdr3_aa: CASSQDWSGGATDTQYF

cdr3_length: 16
v_call: TRBV5-1
cdr3_aa: CASSRYSGTGGDGYTF

cdr3_length: 14
v_call: TRBV5-1
cdr3_aa: CASSLPTGGETQYF

cdr3_length: 14
v_call: TRBV28
cdr3_aa: CASGRLRVNTEAFF

cdr3_length: 14
v_call: TRBV12-3/TRBV12-4
cdr3_aa: CASSQGSSTDTQYF

cdr3_length: 15
v_call: TRBV11-2
cdr3_aa: CASSPRNVGKETQYF

cdr3_length: 14
v_call: TRBV7-3
cdr3_aa: CASSLRATSETQYF

cdr3_length: 16
v_call: TRBV6-5
cdr3_aa: CASSYSPRSSGNTIYF

cdr3_length: 15
v_call: TRBV3-1
cdr3_aa: CASSPLNSQGQPQHF

cdr3_length: 16
v_call: TRBV4-1
cdr3_aa: CASSQDRGVSTDTQYF

cdr3_length: 14
v_call: TRBV5-1
cdr3_aa: CASSLQGVNEKLFF

cdr3_length: 14
v_call: TRBV18
cdr3_aa: CASSRGAGTDTQYF

cdr3_length: 15
v_call: TRBV5-1
cdr3_aa: CASTASGESNTEAFF

cdr3_length: 13
v_call: TRBV3-1
cdr3_aa: CASSQGARTEAFF

cdr3_length: 15
v_call: TRBV12-3/TRBV12-4
cdr3_aa: CASSTTGLVRNEQFF

cdr3_length: 11
v_call: TRBV6-5
cdr3_aa: CASRRQSEAFF

cdr3_length: 17
v_call: TRBV12-3/TRBV12-4
cdr3_aa: CASSLRITGDWNTEAFF

cdr3_length: 15
v_call: TRBV7-2
cdr3_aa: CASSPRDVLSYEQYF

cdr3_length: 13
v_call: TRBV5-1
cdr3_aa: CASSPQTGGTQYF

cdr3_length: 15
v_call: TRBV6-1
cdr3_aa: CASSLQGYGTDTQYF

cdr3_length: 14
v_call: TRBV7-9
cdr3_aa: CASSVTVTGDGYTF

cdr3_length: 16
v_call: TRBV7-8
cdr3_aa: CASSLYGGSVTDTQYF

cdr3_length: 13
v_call: TRBV5-1
cdr3_aa: CASSFTGNTEAFF

cdr3_length: 17
v_call: TRBV9
cdr3_aa: CASSAWGGRTPTDTQYF

cdr3_length: 14
v_call: TRBV20-1
cdr3_aa: CSATWTGTADTQYF